This paragraph reports one TCR beta chain. This receptor's antigen is unknown. Qualities for individual bases were not recorded, and no much larger clone is one base off. V loses 5 bases of germline sequence and J loses 6 bases, and the interval between the two ends is 23 bases. The CDR3 measures 17 amino acids from cysteine to phenylalanine. Just CDR3 DNA is preserved here, 51 bases in frame from base 1. For CDR1 and CDR2, the germline V gene lists SGHTA and FQGNSA. The donors belonged to the validation cohort of roughly 120 subjects, which was separate from the roughly 670-subject first cohort. The data derive from a study of cytomegalovirus exposure and HLA in healthy donors (TCRdb year 2017). With regard to the full study: A later analysis indicated that the 120 or so validation repertoires were generated on the platform also employed for the approximately 670 repertoires of the first cohort. A separate validation cohort of more than 100 different subjects was used in addition to the approximately 700-subject first cohort. High-throughput TCR immunosequencing, statistical association of individual TCRs with disease status, and machine learning were combined to predict cytomegalovirus infection status. The study was designed to test whether signatures of past pathogen exposure could be identified by cataloging public T cell receptors. Overall study results and their limits: A later analysis found that TCRs clustered in the first cohort also tended to co-occur in the roughly 110 validation repertoires, with about 94% of cluster scores above 0. The study gave a list of 150 to 200 TCR beta chains associated with cytomegalovirus. The authors suggested that the approach could potentially be generalized to other disease states and immunological phenotypes. A few of the identified cytomegalovirus-associated TCR beta chains were confirmed in vitro to be specific for cytomegalovirus antigens. A later analysis had no HLA typing for the validation cohort, so co-occurrence there was scored across all 120 or so repertoires. The classifier was reported to diagnose cytomegalovirus status with high specificity and sensitivity in both the original cohort and the validation cohort. Most TCR sequences were observed very rarely across donors, whereas some public TCRs were present in many individuals.

The library was obtained by the immunoSEQ multiplex PCR assay. Processing in the source paper ran as follows. A statistical classification framework was built for diagnosing cytomegalovirus status from the catalog of TCR beta chain sequences. TCRdb re-hosts the immuneACCESS table, in-frame sequences only. Its copies lack some clones; in the studies checked, an unresolved V gene accounts for under half of them, and the cause for the rest is not known. V and J calls and clone size follow that table, whereas D and trimming were derived from the DNA. For this sample there are some 310,000 clones; approximately 88% appear just once. The ten largest clones take up around 0.88% of the sample.

This TCR derives from a man aged 25 to 45 in good health and CMV-seronegative. The chain links TRBV7-2 with TRBJ1-5, and the D gene may be TRBD1, 6 bases matching. Sequences were obtained from PBMCs. The bases read TGTGCCAGCAGCCGGACAGTGAACCTCATAGCAGGTCAGCCCCAGCATTTT. It codes for CASSRTVNLIAGQPQHF.